This T cell receptor (beta chain) was sequenced for a study of blood T cell repertoires in COVID-19. Study overall: Acute-phase and convalescent COVID-19 samples originated in the United States, Italy and Spain. PBMCs, B-cell-depleted T cells, or T cells were the source of the cDNA or gDNA that made up the material.

The CDR3 covers 14 residues. Unmatched junction bases numbered 4, after V lost 6 bases and J lost 2 bases. Germline CDR1 reads MNHEY; CDR2 reads SMNVEV (reference sequence). The Seattle patients, enrolled during active infection, were followed longitudinally. How the authors handled the data: Reference gene primer amplification in the assay estimated nucleated cell counts. Using immunoSEQ multiplex PCR, the repertoire was profiled, and TCRdb retains in-frame clones only, with some absent. V and J calls and clone size follow that table, whereas D and trimming were derived from the DNA. The sample consists of about 300,000 clones, 70% to 90% of them appearing once.

The receptor was isolated from a woman between 45 and 60 years old with COVID-19, enrolled during active disease. This chain uses TRBV27 with TRBJ2-7; TRBD2 matches at 10 bases. The sequenced material came from peripheral blood. This CDR3 reads CASRTAGGAYEQYF. CDR3 DNA sequence: TGTGCCAGCAGGACAGCGGGAGGGGCCTACGAGCAGTACTTC.